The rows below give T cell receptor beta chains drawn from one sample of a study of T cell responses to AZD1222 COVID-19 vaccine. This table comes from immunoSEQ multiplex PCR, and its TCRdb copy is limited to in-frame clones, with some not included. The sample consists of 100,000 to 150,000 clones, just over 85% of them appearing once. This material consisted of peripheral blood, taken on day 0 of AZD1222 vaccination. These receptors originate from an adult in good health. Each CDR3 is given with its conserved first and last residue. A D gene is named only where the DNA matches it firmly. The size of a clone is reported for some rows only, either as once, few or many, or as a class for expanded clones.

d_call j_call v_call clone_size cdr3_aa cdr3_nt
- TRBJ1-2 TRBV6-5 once CASSPTQGGYTF TGTGCCAGCAGCCCAACCCAGGGCGGCTACACCTTC
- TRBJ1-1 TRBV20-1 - CSASAGVNTEAFF TGCAGTGCTAGTGCGGGGGTTAACACTGAAGCTTTCTTT
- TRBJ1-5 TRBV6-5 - CASILTGNQPQHF TGTGCCAGCATACTCACAGGAAATCAGCCCCAGCATTTT
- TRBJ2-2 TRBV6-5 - CASRGDGDTGELFF TGTGCCAGCAGAGGGGACGGCGACACCGGGGAGCTGTTTTTT
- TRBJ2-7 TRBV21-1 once CASSKYWEVGGGQYF TGTGCCAGCAGCAAATATTGGGAGGTTGGAGGGGGGCAGTACTTC
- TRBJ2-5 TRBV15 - CATSRDQGFQETQYF TGTGCCACCAGCAGAGATCAAGGGTTCCAAGAGACCCAGTACTTC
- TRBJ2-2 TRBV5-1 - CASSLVGPATSTGELFF TGCGCCAGCAGCTTGGTCGGGCCCGCTACTTCAACCGGGGAGCTGTTTTTT
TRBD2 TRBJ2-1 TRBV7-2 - CASSLMTSGGANEQFF TGTGCCAGCAGCTTAATGACTAGCGGGGGGGCCAATGAGCAGTTCTTC
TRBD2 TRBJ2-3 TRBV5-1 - CASSFRLAGGADTQYF TGCGCCAGCAGCTTCCGACTAGCGGGGGGGGCAGATACGCAGTATTTT
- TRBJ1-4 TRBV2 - CASSEGRATNEKLFF TGTGCCAGCAGTGAAGGCCGTGCAACTAATGAAAAACTGTTTTTT
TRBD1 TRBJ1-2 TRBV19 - CASSRGQRTTLYGYTF TGTGCCAGTAGTAGGGGACAGCGAACTACCCTCTATGGCTACACCTTC
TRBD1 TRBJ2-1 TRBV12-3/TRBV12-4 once CASGTGVGEQFF TGTGCCAGCGGTACAGGGGTAGGGGAGCAGTTCTTC
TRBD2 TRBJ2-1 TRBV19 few CASSIGASGAYNEQFF TGTGCCAGTAGTATAGGGGCTAGCGGAGCCTACAATGAGCAGTTCTTC
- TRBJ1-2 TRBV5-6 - CASSSQGWDGYTF TGTGCCAGCAGCTCCCAGGGGTGGGATGGCTACACCTTC
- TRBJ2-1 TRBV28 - CASSWARAASGEQFF TGTGCCAGCAGTTGGGCCCGGGCGGCTTCAGGTGAGCAGTTCTTC
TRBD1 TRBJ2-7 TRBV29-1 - CSVGTEHEQYF TGCAGCGTCGGGACAGAACACGAGCAGTACTTC